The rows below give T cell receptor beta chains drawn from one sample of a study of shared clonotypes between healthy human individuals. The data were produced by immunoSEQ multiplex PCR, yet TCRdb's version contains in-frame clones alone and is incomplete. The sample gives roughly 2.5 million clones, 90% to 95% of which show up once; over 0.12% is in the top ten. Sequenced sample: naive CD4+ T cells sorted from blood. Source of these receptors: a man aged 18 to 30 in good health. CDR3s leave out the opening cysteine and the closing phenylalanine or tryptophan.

CDR3: SGDRAGAEAF
J: TRBJ1-1
V: TRBV29-1

CDR3: ASSQGDLSEKLF
J: TRBJ1-4
V: TRBV6-1

CDR3: ASSYIDRGSPLH
J: TRBJ1-6
V: TRBV11-2

CDR3: ACSPGQETQY
J: TRBJ2-5
V: TRBV30

CDR3: ASSLGLAGGPAKNIQY
J: TRBJ2-4
V: TRBV7-8

CDR3: AIRRTGTSEDEQF
J: TRBJ2-1
V: TRBV10-3

CDR3: ASSMGSYEQY
J: TRBJ2-7
V: TRBV19

CDR3: ASSLGTSGSLAKNIQY
J: TRBJ2-4
V: TRBV7-8

CDR3: ASSRTENTEAF
J: TRBJ1-1
V: TRBV6-6

CDR3: ASKRTATNEKLF
J: TRBJ1-4
V: TRBV2

CDR3: ASSFPNPYGYT
J: TRBJ1-2
V: TRBV7-9

CDR3: ASSPRAVWGTEAF
J: TRBJ1-1
V: TRBV18

CDR3: ASRSTADAYEQY
J: TRBJ2-7
V: TRBV5-1

CDR3: ASSSGQGLYNEQF
J: TRBJ2-1
V: TRBV10-1

CDR3: ASSYPAGVDGYT
J: TRBJ1-2
V: TRBV6-6

CDR3: ASSFRTKGTDTQY
J: TRBJ2-3
V: TRBV27

CDR3: ASSAQGYEQY
J: TRBJ2-7
V: TRBV6-6

CDR3: ASSQRATSTDTQY
J: TRBJ2-3
V: TRBV7-6